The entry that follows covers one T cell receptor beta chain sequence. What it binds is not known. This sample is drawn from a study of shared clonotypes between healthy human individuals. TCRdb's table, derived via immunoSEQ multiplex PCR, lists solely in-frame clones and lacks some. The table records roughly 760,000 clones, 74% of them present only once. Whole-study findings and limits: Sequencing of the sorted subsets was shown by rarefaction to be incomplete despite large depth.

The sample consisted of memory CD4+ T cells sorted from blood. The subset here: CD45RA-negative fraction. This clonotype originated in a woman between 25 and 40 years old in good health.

The CDR3 loop reads CASKSQTIGELFF. CDR3 bases: TGTGCCAGCAAATCCCAAACTATCGGGGAGCTGTTTTTT. The J gene is TRBJ2-2, the V gene TRBV28; no clear D. The CDR3 sequence is 13 residues long. With 7 bases removed from V and 7 bases from J, the gap between germline ends came to 13 bases. Germline CDR1 reads MDHEN; CDR2 reads SYDVKM.